These 31 T cell receptor beta chains came from one sample sequenced in a study of regulatory T cells in long-lasting Graves disease. Time point specified: persistent/refractory GD, antithyroid drugs over 5 years with positive TRAb. PBMC-extracted RNA yielded the TCR library. HTBI primers from iRepertoire and Arm-PCR of CDR3 regions yielded the TCR beta libraries. One entry per CDR3 protein results from TCRdb running MiXCR on the multiplex PCR reads. The sample has about 400,000 distinct CDR3 sequences; around 21% are singletons. The sequencing here drew on peripheral blood mononuclear cells (PBMCs), taken when the disease was refractory, from a patient treated with antithyroid drugs. Source of these receptors: a female donor with Graves disease.

This clonotype was observed many times. V usage is TRBV12-3 or TRBV12-4 and J usage is TRBJ2-2; no clear D. Trimming cost V 2 bases and J 1 base, with 14 bases left between them. This CDR3 has 17 residues. The CDR3 spells CASSLWAPSLNTGELFF. The DNA of the CDR3 is TGTGCCAGCAGTTTATGGGCCCCCTCCCTGAACACCGGGGAGCTGTTTTTT.

This clonotype was counted many times. The chain is built from TRBV11-1 and TRBJ2-7; D not resolved. The CDR3 has 13 residues. In germline, CDR1 is SGHAT, CDR2 FQDESV (reference sequence). V shed 2 bases and J shed 3 bases, with 8 bases lying between them. CDR3 DNA: TGTGCCAGCAGCTTAACAGACAACTACGAGCAGTACTTC. Translation gives CASSLTDNYEQYF.

At least ten counts were recorded for this clonotype. This chain connects TRBV7-2 to TRBJ2-2; 13 bases match TRBD2. The J segment lost 4 bases and the V segment lost 4 bases, leaving 3 bases of the junction unmatched. CDR1 and CDR2 (germline): SGHTA, FQGNSA. The CDR3 length is 16 residues. CDR3 coding DNA: TGTGCCAGCAGCTCGGGACTAGCGGGACCCACCGGGGAGCTGTTTTTT. Translated, it gives CASSSGLAGPTGELFF.

This clonotype turned up a few times. The genes are TRBV27 and TRBJ2-3; a possible D gene is TRBD2 (5 bases). Germline lookup yields CDR1 MNHEY and CDR2 SMNVEV (reference sequence). The CDR3 covers 15 residues. Trimming took 2 bases from V and 6 from J, leaving 15 bases between them. CDR3 DNA sequence: TGTGCCAGCAGTTTAGAGGGCTCCAGGTCGGATACGCAGTATTTT. Its translation: CASSLEGSRSDTQYF.

This sequence joins TRBV7-9 and TRBJ1-5; 8 nucleotides match TRBD1. CDR3 length equals 13 residues. Germline V gene data show CDR1 as SEHNR and CDR2 as FQNEAQ (reference sequence). V lost 4 bases and J lost 6; bases outside the gene matches: 2. CDR3 DNA: TGTGCCAGCAGCTCAGGGGGCCGTCAGCCCCAGCATTTT. Its protein product is CASSSGGRQPQHF.

Concerning this clonotype: With a much larger clone just one base away, this may be a read error. V is TRBV6-2 or TRBV6-3 and J is TRBJ2-4, with TRBD1 as a possible D gene (7 bases). TRBJ2-5 matches the DNA end more closely, so the J call is doubtful. The CDR3 loop spans 13 amino acids. Germline CDR1 MNHEY, CDR2 SVGEGT. CDR3 sequence reads: CASTQGGQGTQYF. Written as DNA, the CDR3 is TGTGCCAGCACCCAGGGGGGCCAAGGGACCCAGTACTTC.

In its sample, this clonotype was seen many times. This chain links TRBV6-1 with TRBJ2-4; D is possibly TRBD2 (6 bases). Trimming stripped 2 bases from V and 1 base from J, with 15 bases between. Germline V gene sequence: CDR1 MNHNS, CDR2 SASEGT. CDR3 length: 17 residues. The CDR3 reads CASSELGDLRAKNIQYF. The CDR3, as DNA: TGTGCCAGCAGTGAATTGGGGGACTTGCGCGCCAAAAACATTCAGTACTTC.

The V gene is TRBV20-1, the J gene TRBJ2-2; the match to TRBD2 covers 9 bases. The CDR3 length is 15 residues. Germline assignment: CDR1 DFQATT and CDR2 SNEGSKA (reference sequence). Trimming cost V 5 bases and J 5 bases; bases outside gene matches: 9. The CDR3 loop is CSAPKAGGRTGELFF. The CDR3 DNA sequence: TGCAGTGCTCCCAAGGCGGGAGGGAGGACCGGGGAGCTGTTTTTT.

J is TRBJ1-3 and V is TRBV12-3 or TRBV12-4; D gene ambiguous. The CDR3 runs to 11 residues. The germline V and J ends were trimmed by 5 bases and 11 bases, with 10 bases remaining between them. In DNA, the CDR3 is TGTGCCAGCAGTCTAAGGGAGGCCATATATTTT. It encodes CASSLREAIYF.

Concerning this clonotype: At one end the junction does not follow the germline gene, possibly because of a read error. This chain joins TRBV24-1 and TRBJ2-4; D may be TRBD2 (6 bases). Germline CDR1 KGHDR, CDR2 SFDVKD. The CDR3 has 15 residues. The CDR3 nucleotides are TGTGCCACCAGTGATTCCTGGGGGGATAAAAGCATTCAGTACTTC. This translates into CATSDSWGDKSIQYF.

This clonotype was seen ten or more times. This rearrangement joins TRBV10-3 to TRBJ1-4; D remains ambiguous. The CDR3 runs to 10 residues. Germline V gene lookup returns CDR1 ENHRY and CDR2 SYGVKD. V was trimmed by 10 bases and J by 8 bases, leaving 8 bases between them. DNA for the CDR3: TGTGCCACCTACGGGGAAAAACTGTTTTTT. It encodes CATYGEKLFF.

The J gene is TRBJ2-1, the V gene TRBV19, with a weak D call TRBD2 (6 bases). CDR3 length: 14 residues. Germline CDR1 reads LNHDA; CDR2 reads SQIVND (reference sequence). V was cut by 0 bases and J by 4 bases, with 7 bases left in between. The CDR3 DNA follows: TGTGCCAGTAGTATAGAGCTAGCGTACAATGAGCAGTTCTTC. Translated, it gives CASSIELAYNEQFF.

This clonotype was recorded once. A much bigger clone sits one base away, suggesting this may be a read error. The gene calls are TRBV29-1 and TRBJ2-7; D tentatively reads TRBD1 or TRBD2 (5 bases each). Germline values: CDR1 SQVTM, CDR2 ANQGSEA. This CDR3 comprises 14 residues. Between the trimmed V and J ends, which lost 1 base and 3 bases, there was a span of 13 bases. CDR3 in DNA: TGCAGCGTTGAAGCGGGGCCGCCGGACTACGAGCAGTACTTC. Translated: CSVEAGPPDYEQYF.

This clonotype showed up many times. CDR3 DNA sequence: TGTGCCAGCAGTGAAGGATGGAGCGGGGGGAACACCGGGGAGCTGTTTTTT. This codes for CASSEGWSGGNTGELFF. This rearrangement joins TRBV2 to TRBJ2-2; TRBD2 matches at 8 bases. The junction had 5 bases not matched to a gene; V was cut back by 1 base and J by 1 base. CDR3 length: 17 amino acids. Germline loops: CDR1 SNHLY, CDR2 FYNNEI.

This clonotype was found a few times. The genes are TRBV15 and TRBJ2-5; the D is unclear. The germline gives CDR1 LNHNV, CDR2 YYDKDF (reference sequence). The CDR3 is 15 amino acids. V shed 0 bases and J shed 2 bases, with 10 bases lying between them. The CDR3 spells CATSRDRGGQETQYF. The CDR3 DNA follows: TGTGCCACCAGCAGAGATCGAGGCGGACAAGAGACCCAGTACTTC.

This clonotype was counted ten times or more. The CDR3 spells CASSPTLGDKQPQHF. As DNA, the CDR3 is TGTGCCAGCAGTCCCACACTCGGGGATAAGCAGCCCCAGCATTTT. V is TRBV27 and J is TRBJ1-5; no firm D call. CDR3 length equals 15 residues. V lost 5 bases to trimming and J lost 7 bases, with 18 bases between them. Germline V gives CDR1 MNHEY, CDR2 SMNVEV (reference sequence).

This chain connects TRBV24-1 to TRBJ1-6; no reliable D call. Germline-derived CDR1 and CDR2 are KGHDR and SFDVKD. Trimming took 3 bases from V and 14 from J, leaving 10 bases between them. The length of the CDR3 is 12 residues. The CDR3 region has the DNA TGTGCCACCAGTGATCCCTTGTCGGCCCTCCACTTT. Translated: CATSDPLSALHF.

About this clonotype: It may be a read error: a sequence one base away is much more abundant. This is likely a read error, given that the CDR3 carries no conserved phenylalanine or tryptophan at its end. This chain joins TRBV28 and TRBJ1-6; TRBD1 matches at 9 bases. Germline CDR1 is MDHEN and CDR2 is SYDVKM. This CDR3 spans 13 amino acids. Trimming cost V 5 bases and J 14 bases; bases outside gene matches: 7. The chain's CDR3 is CASSRDRVLALHL. The CDR3 nucleotides read TGTGCCAGCAGTCGGGACAGGGTCCTGGCCCTCCACTTG.

The chain combines TRBV12-3 or TRBV12-4 with TRBJ2-3; 8 nucleotides agree with TRBD1. V shed 2 bases and J 5 bases; nucleotides not matched to a gene: 9. The CDR3 runs 16 residues. CDR3 bases: TGTGCCAGCAGTTTACTCCCTCGGACAGGGAGAGATACGCAGTATTTT. It is translated as CASSLLPRTGRDTQYF.

This clonotype was seen only a few times. V and J are TRBV19 and TRBJ1-5; D gene uncertain. V was shortened by 4 bases and J by 9 bases, with 19 bases between the two germline ends. From germline, CDR1 is LNHDA and CDR2 SQIVND (reference sequence). CDR3 length: 15 residues. The CDR3 here is CASSNPKDWFGPQHF. CDR3 bases: TGTGCCAGTAGTAACCCAAAGGACTGGTTCGGGCCCCAGCATTTT.

The CDR3 reads CSAAVGDLYGYTF. The CDR3 nucleotides are TGCAGTGCCGCCGTGGGGGACTTATATGGCTACACCTTC. The chain combines TRBV20-1 with TRBJ1-2; D is possibly TRBD1 (5 bases). V was shortened by 6 bases and J by 5 bases, with 16 bases between the two germline ends. Germline V gives CDR1 DFQATT, CDR2 SNEGSKA (reference sequence). The CDR3 totals 13 residues.

This clonotype has only a few counts. The J gene is TRBJ2-7, the V gene TRBV20-1; possible D gene TRBD2, 5 bases. Germline CDR1 DFQATT, CDR2 SNEGSKA (reference sequence). This CDR3 is 13 amino acids long. V was pared by 8 bases and J by 4 bases, with 18 bases between. CDR3 sequence (DNA): TGCAGTCTTGAGGGTCCCACAATGTACGAGCAGTACTTC. It is translated as CSLEGPTMYEQYF.

A note on this clonotype: This may come from a read error, since a much larger clone is one base off. The chain recombines TRBV6-1 with TRBJ2-5; D call uncertain. V was cut by 8 bases and J by 5 bases, with 15 bases left in between. The CDR3 extends over 13 amino acids. Germline CDR1 MNHNS, CDR2 SASEGT. The CDR3 is CASAPSAAETQYF. In DNA, the CDR3 is TGTGCCAGCGCTCCAAGCGCGGCGGAGACCCAGTACTTC.

On this clonotype itself: A much bigger clone sits one base away, suggesting this may be a read error. The chain couples TRBV11-2 to TRBJ2-7, with D unclear. CDR3 length equals 18 residues. CDR1 is SGHAT, CDR2 FQNNGV, per germline. The CDR3 loop is CVSSPIRRLMGSDYEQYF. The DNA for the CDR3 is TGTGTCAGCAGCCCAATACGCCGACTGATGGGGTCGGACTACGAGCAGTACTTC.

This clonotype was seen many times. This chain links TRBV7-2 with TRBJ2-7; no firm D call. V was cut by 1 base and J by 2 bases, with 9 bases left in between. This CDR3 has 14 amino acids. Germline CDR1 and CDR2: SGHTA and FQGNSA. CDR3 nucleotides: TGTGCCAGCAGCTTAGATACCGGGCCCTACGAGCAGTACTTC. It translates to CASSLDTGPYEQYF. Using reference TRBV7-2 and TRBJ2-7 for the parts outside the CDR3, the full variable domain is GAGVSQSPSNKVTEKGKDVELRCDPISGHTALYWYRQSLGQGLEFLIYFQGNSAPDKSGLPSDRFSAERTGGSVSTLTIQRTQQEDSAVYLCASSLDTGPYEQYFGPGTRLTVT.

This chain connects TRBV5-1 to TRBJ2-1, with no clear D. The J call may be incorrect, as the DNA end agrees better with TRBJ2-5. Germline CDR1 and CDR2: SGHRS and YFSETQ. The CDR3 is made up of 13 amino acids. This CDR3 reads CASSLRPSETQYF. CDR3 coding DNA: TGCGCCAGCAGCTTACGACCGTCGGAGACCCAGTACTTC.

The chain recombines TRBV5-1 with TRBJ2-7; 10 bases map to TRBD2. V shed 2 bases and J 2 bases; nucleotides not matched to a gene: 10. Germline V CDR1 and CDR2: SGHRS, YFSETQ. This CDR3 region has 17 residues. For the CDR3, the DNA is TGCGCCAGCAGCTTTCGACTAGCGGGTGAGATAACCTACGAGCAGTACTTC. Encoded protein: CASSFRLAGEITYEQYF.

The V call is TRBV6-2 or TRBV6-3, the J call TRBJ1-5; 7 nucleotides match TRBD1. Germline trimming cut 5 bases from V and 8 bases from J; bases unmatched to any gene: 6. CDR1 and CDR2 (germline): MNHEY, SVGEGT. This CDR3 is 13 amino acids long. The CDR3, as DNA: TGTGCCAGCAGTCAGGGGGTGAGTAAGCCCCAGCATTTT. Residues: CASSQGVSKPQHF.

This clonotype occurred many times. The chain has TRBV28 and TRBJ2-2; 11 nucleotides align to TRBD2. J gave up 5 bases and V 6 bases, and 2 bases lay outside the gene matches. The CDR3 is 14 residues long. Germline loops: CDR1 MDHEN, CDR2 SYDVKM. The CDR3 loop is CASRLAGETGELFF. The CDR3 nucleotides read TGTGCCAGCAGACTAGCGGGAGAGACCGGGGAGCTGTTTTTT.

The chain joins TRBV20-1 to TRBJ1-5; D is possibly TRBD1 (5 bases). From germline, CDR1 is DFQATT and CDR2 SNEGSKA (reference sequence). This CDR3 spans 17 amino acids. With 3 bases removed from V and 0 bases from J, the gap between germline ends came to 18 bases. The CDR3 here is CSASLGTRAYSNQPQHF. The CDR3 DNA follows: TGCAGTGCTAGCCTCGGGACGAGGGCGTATAGCAATCAGCCCCAGCATTTT.

As concerns this clonotype: A read error may explain this, as a much larger clone is one base away. The chain combines TRBV28 with TRBJ1-5; D is undetermined. The germline gives CDR1 MDHEN, CDR2 SYDVKM. This CDR3 spans 14 amino acids. The CDR3 DNA is TGTGCCAGCAGTTTACCAGATAGCAATCAGCCCCGGCATTTT. This gives the protein CASSLPDSNQPRHF.